The 4 T cell receptor beta chains below were found in one sample sequenced in a study of CD8 T cells in Susac syndrome. Reverse transcription used 0.5 to 1 ug RNA and random hexamers. TCRdb reanalysed the immunoSEQ multiplex PCR reads using MiXCR and keeps one entry per CDR3 protein. The table includes under 200,000 distinct CDR3 sequences, about 90% detected once. The sequenced material came from CD4+ T cells from PBMCs. Every receptor here comes from a human donor in good health.

The J gene is TRBJ2-5, the V gene TRBV7-8; D may match TRBD1 or TRBD2 (6 bases each). V was clipped by 4 bases and J by 5 bases, with 14 bases between them. CDR1 SGHVS and CDR2 FQNEAQ come from the germline V gene. CDR3 length: 14 amino acids. The CDR3 reads CASSSLTGAETQYF. CDR3 bases: TGTGCCAGCAGCTCTCTGACGGGGGCGGAGACCCAGTACTTC.

This chain connects TRBV7-9 to TRBJ2-1, with TRBD2 matching 8 bases. The V and J ends lost 1 base and 5 bases, in that order; junction bases with no gene match: 4. Germline assignment: CDR1 SEHNR and CDR2 FQNEAQ (reference sequence). The CDR3 is made up of 15 amino acids. The CDR3: CASSLVLAGHNEQFF. For the CDR3, the DNA is TGTGCCAGCAGCTTAGTTCTAGCGGGCCACAATGAGCAGTTCTTC.

The chain has TRBV2 and TRBJ1-2; no reliable D call. The CDR3 runs 12 residues. The V gene lost 6 bases and the J gene lost 8 bases, with 13 bases spanning the gap. Germline-derived CDR1 and CDR2 are SNHLY and FYNNEI. Here the CDR3 reads CASSRGLRGYTF. Written as DNA, the CDR3 is TGTGCCAGCAGCCGAGGTCTGCGGGGCTACACCTTC.

The rearrangement joins TRBV12-3 or TRBV12-4 to TRBJ1-5, with unresolved D. V was trimmed by 6 bases and J by 0 bases, leaving 18 bases between them. The CDR3 contains 17 residues. In DNA, the CDR3 is TGTGCCAGCAGCCGGAGGCGGGTTCCAAATAGCAATCAGCCCCAGCATTTT. Encoded protein: CASSRRRVPNSNQPQHF.